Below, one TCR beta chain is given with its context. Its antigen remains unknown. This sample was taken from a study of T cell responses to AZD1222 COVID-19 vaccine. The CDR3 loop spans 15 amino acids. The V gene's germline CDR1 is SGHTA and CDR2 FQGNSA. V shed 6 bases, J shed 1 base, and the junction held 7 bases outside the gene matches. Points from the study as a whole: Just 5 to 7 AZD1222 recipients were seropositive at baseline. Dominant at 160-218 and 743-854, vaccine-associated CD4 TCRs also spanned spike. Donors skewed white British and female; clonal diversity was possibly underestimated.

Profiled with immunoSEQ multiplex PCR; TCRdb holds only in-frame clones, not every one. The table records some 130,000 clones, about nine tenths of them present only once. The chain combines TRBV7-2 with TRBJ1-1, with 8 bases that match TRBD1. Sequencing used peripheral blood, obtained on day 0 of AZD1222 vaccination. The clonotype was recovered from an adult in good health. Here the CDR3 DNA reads TGTGCCAGCAGACCTCCGACAGGGGCGAACACTGAAGCTTTCTTT. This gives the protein CASRPPTGANTEAFF.